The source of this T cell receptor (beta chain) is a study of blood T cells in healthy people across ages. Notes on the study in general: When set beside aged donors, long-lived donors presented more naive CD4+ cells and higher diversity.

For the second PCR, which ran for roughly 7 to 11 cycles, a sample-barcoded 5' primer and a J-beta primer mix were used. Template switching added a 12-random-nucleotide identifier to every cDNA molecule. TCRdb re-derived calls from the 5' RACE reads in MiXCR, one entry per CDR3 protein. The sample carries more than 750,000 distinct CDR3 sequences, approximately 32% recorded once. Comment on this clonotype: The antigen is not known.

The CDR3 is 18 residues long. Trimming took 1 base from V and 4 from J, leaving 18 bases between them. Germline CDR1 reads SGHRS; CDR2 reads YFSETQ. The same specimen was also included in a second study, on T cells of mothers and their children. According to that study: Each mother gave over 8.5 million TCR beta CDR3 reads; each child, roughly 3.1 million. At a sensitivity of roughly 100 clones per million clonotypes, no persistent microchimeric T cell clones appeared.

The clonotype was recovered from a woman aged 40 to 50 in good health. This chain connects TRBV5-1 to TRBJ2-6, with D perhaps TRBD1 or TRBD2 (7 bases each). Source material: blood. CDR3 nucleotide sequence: TGCGCCAGCAGCTTGTTCAGGGGGGGGGCTTCGGGGGCCAACGTCCTGACTTTC. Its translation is CASSLFRGGASGANVLTF.